The clone carrying this TCR beta chain was observed at least ten times. Its antigen remains unknown. This entry comes from a study of response to subunit inactivated influenza vaccine. TCRdb used MiXCR to reprocess the RT-PCR reads, holding one entry per CDR3 protein. This sample yields approximately 500,000 distinct CDR3 sequences, of which roughly 13% are seen a single time; around 12% belongs to the top ten. CDR1 is ENHRY, CDR2 SYGVKD, per germline. V gave up 1 base and J gave up 7 bases; unmatched junction bases: 8. The CDR3 spans 16 residues. Study results and limitations: Every seasonal influenza vaccination brings in few new T cells, the authors suggested.

The J gene is TRBJ2-1, the V gene TRBV10-3, with TRBD1 matching 9 bases. This clonotype was obtained from a man aged 50 or older who received an inactivated influenza vaccine. The sample in question was PBMCs from blood, obtained 45 days after vaccination. CDR3 in DNA: TGTGCCATCAGTGAGTTAATGGGACAGGGAAGGAATGAGCAGTTCTTC. Residues: CAISELMGQGRNEQFF.